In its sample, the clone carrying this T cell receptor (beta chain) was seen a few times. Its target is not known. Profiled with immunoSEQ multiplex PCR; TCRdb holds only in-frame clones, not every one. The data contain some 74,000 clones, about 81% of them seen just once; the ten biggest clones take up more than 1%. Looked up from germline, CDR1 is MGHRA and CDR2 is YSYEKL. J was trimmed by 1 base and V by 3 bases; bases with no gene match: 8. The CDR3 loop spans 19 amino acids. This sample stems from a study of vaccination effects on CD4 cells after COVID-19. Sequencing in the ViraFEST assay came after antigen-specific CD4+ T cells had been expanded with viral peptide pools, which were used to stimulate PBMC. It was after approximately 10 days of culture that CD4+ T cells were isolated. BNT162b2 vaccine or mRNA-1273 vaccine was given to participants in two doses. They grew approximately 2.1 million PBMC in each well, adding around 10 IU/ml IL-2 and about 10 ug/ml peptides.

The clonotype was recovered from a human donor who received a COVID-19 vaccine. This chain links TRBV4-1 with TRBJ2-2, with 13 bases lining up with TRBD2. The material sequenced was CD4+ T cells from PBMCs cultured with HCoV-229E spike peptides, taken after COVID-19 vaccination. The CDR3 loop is CASSHGTSGAAGNTGELFF. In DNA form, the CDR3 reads TGCGCCAGCAGCCATGGGACTAGCGGGGCCGCGGGGAACACCGGGGAGCTGTTTTTT.